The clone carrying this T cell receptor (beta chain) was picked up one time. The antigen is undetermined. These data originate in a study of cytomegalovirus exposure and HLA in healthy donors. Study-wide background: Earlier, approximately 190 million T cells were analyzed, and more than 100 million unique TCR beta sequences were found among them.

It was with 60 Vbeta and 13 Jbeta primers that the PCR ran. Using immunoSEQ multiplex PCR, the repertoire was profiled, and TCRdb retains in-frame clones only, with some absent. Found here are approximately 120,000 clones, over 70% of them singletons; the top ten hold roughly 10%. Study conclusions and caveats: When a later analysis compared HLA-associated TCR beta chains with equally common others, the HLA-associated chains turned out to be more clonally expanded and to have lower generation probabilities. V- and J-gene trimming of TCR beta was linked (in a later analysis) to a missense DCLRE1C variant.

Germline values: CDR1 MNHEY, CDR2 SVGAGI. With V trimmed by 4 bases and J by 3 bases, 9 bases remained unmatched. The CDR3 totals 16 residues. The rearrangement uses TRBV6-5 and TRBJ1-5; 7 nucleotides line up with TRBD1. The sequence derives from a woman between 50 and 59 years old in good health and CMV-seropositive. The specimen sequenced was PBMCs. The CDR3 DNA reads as TGTGCCAGCAGTTCGTACAGGGGCGATTTCAATCAGCCCCAGCATTTT. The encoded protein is CASSSYRGDFNQPQHF.